Following are 26 T cell receptor beta chains from one sample sequenced in a study of blood T cell repertoires in COVID-19. The method was immunoSEQ multiplex PCR; TCRdb's version includes in-frame clones alone and lacks a portion of them. The sample contains over 350,000 clones, around nine tenths of which appear only once. Material: peripheral blood. The receptors stem from a woman aged 25 to 39 with acute or convalescent COVID-19.

The J gene is TRBJ1-2, the V gene TRBV7-2; a weak D match, TRBD1 (5 bases). Germline assignment: CDR1 SGHTA and CDR2 FQGNSA. Trimming removed 5 bases at V and 4 bases at J, with 14 bases between. The CDR3 is made up of 14 amino acids. In nucleotides, the CDR3 is TGTGCCAGCAGCCCTCTGGTGGGGGGCTATGGCTACACCTTC. Residues: CASSPLVGGYGYTF.

J is TRBJ1-1 and V is TRBV6-2 or TRBV6-3; TRBD1 matches at 8 bases. Germline CDR1 is MNHEY and CDR2 is SVGEGT. This CDR3 contains 17 residues. V lost 3 bases to trimming and J lost 4 bases; unmatched junction nucleotides: 13. The CDR3 here is CASSYGSDRDLSTEAFF. CDR3 nucleotides: TGTGCCAGCAGTTATGGCTCGGACAGGGATTTGTCCACTGAAGCTTTCTTT.

The rearrangement joins TRBV19 to TRBJ1-5, with 10 bases identical to TRBD1. The CDR3 runs to 16 residues. Germline V gene data show CDR1 as LNHDA and CDR2 as SQIVND (reference sequence). J was trimmed by 3 bases and V by 5 bases; bases with no gene match: 7. CDR3 region: CASSAGDRGNNQPQHF. The CDR3 nucleotides are TGTGCCAGTAGTGCAGGGGACAGGGGCAACAATCAGCCCCAGCATTTT.

The J gene is TRBJ2-7, the V gene TRBV12-3 or TRBV12-4; D is perhaps TRBD2 (5 bases). The CDR3 consists of 13 residues. V dropped 2 bases and J dropped 6 bases, with 11 bases sitting between them. DNA for the CDR3: TGTGCCAGCAGTTTAACTGCCGGAGGCGAGCAGTACTTC. It yields the protein CASSLTAGGEQYF.

The gene calls are TRBV19 and TRBJ1-2; 7 bases map to TRBD1. The CDR3 extends over 15 amino acids. V lost 5 bases to trimming and J lost 4 bases; unmatched junction nucleotides: 10. Germline CDR1 and CDR2: LNHDA and SQIVND (reference sequence). In DNA, the CDR3 is TGTGCCAGTAGTCGATATTTAAGGGACAGCTATGGCTACACCTTC. Its translation is CASSRYLRDSYGYTF.

V is TRBV19 and J is TRBJ2-2; 9 bases align to TRBD1. The V gene's germline CDR1 is LNHDA and CDR2 SQIVND (reference sequence). The trim removed 5 bases at V and 3 bases at J, leaving 4 bases unmatched. The CDR3 loop spans 15 amino acids. The CDR3 nucleotides read TGTGCCAGTAGTGGTGGACAGGGGTACACCGGGGAGCTGTTTTTT. Residues: CASSGGQGYTGELFF. Combining the CDR3 with reference TRBV19 and TRBJ2-2 gives the whole variable domain DGGITQSPKYLFRKEGQNVTLSCEQNLNHDAMYWYRQDPGQGLRLIYYSQIVNDFQKGDIAEGYSVSREKKESFPLTVTSAQKNPTAFYLCASSGGQGYTGELFFGEGSRLTVL.

The chain combines TRBV19 with TRBJ1-6; D perhaps matches TRBD1 (6 bases). Germline V gene sequence: CDR1 LNHDA, CDR2 SQIVND (reference sequence). The V and J ends lost 3 bases and 0 bases respectively, with 15 bases between them. The CDR3 spans 18 residues. The CDR3: CASSITRSDSSYNSPLHF. CDR3 bases: TGTGCCAGTAGTATCACCAGGTCGGACAGCTCCTATAATTCACCCCTCCACTTT.

The chain recombines TRBV5-1 with TRBJ2-1; D remains unclear. The CDR3 extends over 16 amino acids. Trimming shortened V by 0 bases and J by 4 bases, and 14 bases separated the two germline ends. Germline CDR1 reads SGHRS; CDR2 reads YFSETQ. The DNA of the CDR3 is TGCGCCAGCAGCTTGGCGGAGCAGCCGGTGTACAATGAGCAGTTCTTC. Translating it yields CASSLAEQPVYNEQFF.

The chain is built from TRBV30 and TRBJ2-5; weak D call: TRBD1 (5 bases). From germline, CDR1 is GTSNPN and CDR2 SVGIG (reference sequence). Trimming stripped 0 bases from V and 5 bases from J, with 22 bases between. The CDR3 extends over 17 amino acids. The CDR3 region has the DNA TGTGCCTGGAGTGTACCGGGCTCAGGGATTGTTATGGAGACCCAGTACTTC. It encodes CAWSVPGSGIVMETQYF.

This clone was detected only once. V gene TRBV28 combines with J gene TRBJ2-5; TRBD1 is a possible D gene (7 bases). This CDR3 spans 13 amino acids. Germline-derived CDR1 and CDR2 are MDHEN and SYDVKM. The V end lost 6 bases, the J end lost 5 bases, and 13 bases lay between the germline ends. The CDR3 here is CASRPGGFETQYF. DNA for the CDR3: TGTGCCAGCAGACCAGGGGGGTTCGAGACCCAGTACTTC.

The V gene is TRBV25-1, the J gene TRBJ2-7; D remains unclear. Per the germline V gene, CDR1 is MGHDK and CDR2 is SYGVNS. The V end lost 0 bases, the J end lost 4 bases, and 13 bases lay between the germline ends. The CDR3 length is 15 residues. CDR3 loop: CASSEYSTGTYEQYF. In nucleotides, the CDR3 is TGTGCCAGCAGTGAATATTCGACGGGTACATACGAGCAGTACTTC.

V usage is TRBV6-5 and J usage is TRBJ2-3; 8 bases fit TRBD2. Germline V lookup: CDR1 MNHEY, CDR2 SVGAGI. This CDR3 region has 14 residues. Unmatched junction bases numbered 6, after V lost 8 bases and J lost 2 bases. CDR3 residues: CASWAGGPTDTQYF. CDR3 DNA: TGTGCCAGCTGGGCGGGGGGTCCCACAGATACGCAGTATTTT.

The chain couples TRBV5-4 to TRBJ2-3; tentatively, D is TRBD1 (5 bases). V was pared by 3 bases and J by 6 bases, with 14 bases between. The CDR3 loop spans 14 amino acids. Germline assignment: CDR1 SGHNT and CDR2 YYREEE (reference sequence). The CDR3 reads CASSWGQLEDTQYF. The CDR3 coding sequence is TGTGCCAGCAGCTGGGGCCAGCTAGAGGATACGCAGTATTTT.

The chain employs TRBV27 and TRBJ2-5, with 7 positions matching TRBD1. This CDR3 is 14 amino acids long. The junction had 10 bases not matched to a gene; V was cut back by 5 bases and J by 7 bases. CDR1 is MNHEY, CDR2 SMNVEV, per germline (reference sequence). CDR3 sequence (DNA): TGTGCCAGCAGTCCCACAGGGGTATGGGGGACCCAGTACTTC. Translation: CASSPTGVWGTQYF.

The chain recombines TRBV5-6 with TRBJ2-5; 7 bases are shared with TRBD1. The length of the CDR3 is 14 residues. Trimming at V came to 4 bases and at J to 3 bases, leaving 6 bases not matched to a gene. Germline CDR1 SGHDT, CDR2 YYEEEE. In nucleotides, the CDR3 is TGTGCCAGCAGCCCCCGGGACAGAGAAGAGACCCAGTACTTC. Its translation is CASSPRDREETQYF.

The gene calls are TRBV28 and TRBJ2-6; the match to TRBD1 covers 7 bases. This CDR3 comprises 15 residues. Germline V gene sequence: CDR1 MDHEN, CDR2 SYDVKM. With V trimmed by 5 bases and J by 1 base, 2 bases remained unmatched. In DNA, the CDR3 is TGTGCCAGCAGTCCGACAGGGTCTGGGGCCAACGTCCTGACTTTC. This gives the protein CASSPTGSGANVLTF. The whole variable domain, filled in from reference TRBV28 and TRBJ2-6, reads DVKVTQSSRYLVKRTGEKVFLECVQDMDHENMFWYRQDPGLGLRLIYFSYDVKMKEKGDIPEGYSVSREKKERFSLILESASTNQTSMYLCASSPTGSGANVLTFGAGSRLTVL.

The chain has TRBV19 and TRBJ1-6; 9 bases agree with TRBD1. This CDR3 is built from 15 residues. The V and J ends lost 4 bases and 10 bases, in that order; junction bases with no gene match: 8. Looked up from germline, CDR1 is LNHDA and CDR2 is SQIVND (reference sequence). The CDR3 region is CASSTSGQGRSPLHF. As DNA, the CDR3 is TGTGCCAGTAGTACATCGGGACAGGGAAGATCACCCCTCCACTTT.

This chain uses TRBV2 with TRBJ1-5; D is possibly TRBD1 (6 bases). CDR1 and CDR2 (germline): SNHLY, FYNNEI. Deletions cut 8 bases from V and 0 bases from J, with 11 bases between. The CDR3 consists of 14 residues. The CDR3 DNA follows: TGTGCCAGCGGACGGACAGATAGCAATCAGCCCCAGCATTTT. Its translation: CASGRTDSNQPQHF.

This clone was seen only once. The J gene is TRBJ2-1, the V gene TRBV2; 11 nucleotides match TRBD2. Germline trimming cut 4 bases from V and 3 bases from J; bases unmatched to any gene: 5. The CDR3 contains 16 residues. Germline V gives CDR1 SNHLY, CDR2 FYNNEI. This chain's CDR3 is CASSARLAGGYNEQFF. CDR3 coding DNA: TGTGCCAGCAGTGCTCGGCTAGCGGGGGGCTACAATGAGCAGTTCTTC.

The V gene is TRBV7-9, the J gene TRBJ1-6; D is perhaps TRBD1 (5 bases). The CDR3 extends over 14 amino acids. V was shortened by 1 base and J by 8 bases, with 9 bases between the two germline ends. Germline-derived CDR1 and CDR2 are SEHNR and FQNEAQ (reference sequence). DNA for the CDR3: TGTGCCAGCAGCTTAGGGGGCAGGGATTCACCCCTCCACTTT. This encodes CASSLGGRDSPLHF.

J is TRBJ1-6 and V is TRBV5-5, with 10 bases identical to TRBD1. Germline V gene lookup returns CDR1 SGHKS and CDR2 YYEKEE (reference sequence). J gave up 4 bases and V 4 bases, and 5 bases lay outside the gene matches. This CDR3 is built from 16 residues. The CDR3 DNA follows: TGTGCCAGCAGCGGGACAGGGGAGGGATATAATTCACCCCTCCACTTT. This translates into CASSGTGEGYNSPLHF.

The genes are TRBV12-3 or TRBV12-4 and TRBJ1-1; a weak D match, TRBD1 (5 bases). This CDR3 comprises 13 residues. V lost 8 bases to trimming and J lost 1 base, with 11 bases between them. DNA for the CDR3: TGTGCCAGCCAGATGGGGGGGAACACTGAAGCTTTCTTT. Its translation is CASQMGGNTEAFF.

This clone came up a few times. This sequence joins TRBV13 and TRBJ1-1; 8 bases match TRBD1. This CDR3 has 14 residues. Trimming at V came to 5 bases and at J to 0 bases, leaving 2 bases not matched to a gene. The germline gives CDR1 PRHDT, CDR2 FYEKMQ (reference sequence). The CDR3 protein is CASSMGQVNTEAFF. CDR3 coding DNA: TGTGCCAGCAGCATGGGACAGGTGAACACTGAAGCTTTCTTT.

The chain combines TRBV5-1 with TRBJ2-1; 15 nucleotides line up with TRBD2. CDR3 length: 16 residues. Trimming took 4 bases from V and 7 from J; bases not matched to a gene: 6. Germline V gives CDR1 SGHRS, CDR2 YFSETQ. The CDR3 is CASSPKGLAGGNEQFF. The CDR3 DNA reads as TGCGCCAGCAGCCCGAAAGGACTAGCGGGGGGGAATGAGCAGTTCTTC.

This clone was counted many times. The chain couples TRBV5-6 to TRBJ2-5; 9 bases agree with TRBD1. Germline loops: CDR1 SGHDT, CDR2 YYEEEE. The CDR3 covers 13 residues. Losses at the gene ends were 3 bases for V and 6 bases for J; bases not matched to a gene: 3. The CDR3 DNA reads as TGTGCCAGCAGCTCGGGACAGGGTCAGACCCAGTACTTC. This translates into CASSSGQGQTQYF.

The rearrangement joins TRBV27 to TRBJ2-7, with D possibly being TRBD1 (6 bases). The germline V gene has CDR1 MNHEY and CDR2 SMNVEV (reference sequence). The CDR3 extends over 15 amino acids. Trimming took 5 bases from V and 2 from J, leaving 16 bases between them. As DNA, the CDR3 is TGTGCCAGCAGTGGTGACACAGGGTTCACCTACGAGCAGTACTTC. It is translated as CASSGDTGFTYEQYF.